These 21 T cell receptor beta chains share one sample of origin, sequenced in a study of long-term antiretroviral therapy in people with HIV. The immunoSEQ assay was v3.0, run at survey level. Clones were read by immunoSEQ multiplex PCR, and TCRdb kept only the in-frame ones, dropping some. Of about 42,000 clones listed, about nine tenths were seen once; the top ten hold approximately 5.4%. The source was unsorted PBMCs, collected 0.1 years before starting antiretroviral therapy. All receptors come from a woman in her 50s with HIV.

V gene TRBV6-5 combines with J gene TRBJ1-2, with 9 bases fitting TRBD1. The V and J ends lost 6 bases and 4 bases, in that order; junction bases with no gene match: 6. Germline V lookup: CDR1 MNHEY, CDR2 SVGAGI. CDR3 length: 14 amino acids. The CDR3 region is CASRPRDRAYGYTF. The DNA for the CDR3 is TGTGCCAGCAGACCCCGGGACAGGGCCTATGGCTACACCTTC.

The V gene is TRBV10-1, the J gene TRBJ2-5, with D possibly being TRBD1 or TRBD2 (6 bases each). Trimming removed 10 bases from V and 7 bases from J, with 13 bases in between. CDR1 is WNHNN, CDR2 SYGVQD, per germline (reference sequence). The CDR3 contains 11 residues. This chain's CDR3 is CAKGGKRTQYF. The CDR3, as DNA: TGCGCCAAAGGGGGGAAGAGGACCCAGTACTTC.

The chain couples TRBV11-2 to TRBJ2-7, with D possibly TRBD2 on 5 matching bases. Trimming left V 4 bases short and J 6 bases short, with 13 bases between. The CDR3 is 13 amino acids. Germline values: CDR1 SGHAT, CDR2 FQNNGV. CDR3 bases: TGTGCCAGCAGCTCGGGGTCTAGCCGCGAGCAGTACTTC. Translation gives CASSSGSSREQYF.

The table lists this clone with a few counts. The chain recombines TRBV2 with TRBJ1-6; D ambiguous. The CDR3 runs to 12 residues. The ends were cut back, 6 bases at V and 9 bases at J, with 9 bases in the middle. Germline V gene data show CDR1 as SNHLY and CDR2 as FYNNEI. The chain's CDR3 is CASRAPPSPLHF. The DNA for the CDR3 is TGTGCCAGCAGGGCACCCCCTTCACCCCTCCACTTT.

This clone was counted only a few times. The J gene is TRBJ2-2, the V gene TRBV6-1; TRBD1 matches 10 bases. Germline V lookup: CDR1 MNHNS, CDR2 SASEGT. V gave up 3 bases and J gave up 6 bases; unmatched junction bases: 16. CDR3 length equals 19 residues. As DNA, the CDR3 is TGTGCCAGCAGTGATCCGGGACAGGGGCGTTTTGGGGTCTCCGGGGAGCTGTTTTTT. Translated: CASSDPGQGRFGVSGELFF.

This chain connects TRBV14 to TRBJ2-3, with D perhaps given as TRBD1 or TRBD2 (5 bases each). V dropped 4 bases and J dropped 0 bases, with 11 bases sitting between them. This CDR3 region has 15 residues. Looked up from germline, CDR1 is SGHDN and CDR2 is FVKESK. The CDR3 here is CASSLGTPSTDTQYF. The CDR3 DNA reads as TGTGCCAGCAGCCTAGGGACCCCAAGCACAGATACGCAGTATTTT.

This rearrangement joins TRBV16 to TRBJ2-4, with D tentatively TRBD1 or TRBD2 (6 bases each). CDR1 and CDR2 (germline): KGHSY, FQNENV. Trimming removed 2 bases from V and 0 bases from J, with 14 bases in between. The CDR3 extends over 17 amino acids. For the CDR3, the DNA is TGTGCCAGCAGCCAACGAGGAGGGGGGTTAGCCAAAAACATTCAGTACTTC. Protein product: CASSQRGGGLAKNIQYF. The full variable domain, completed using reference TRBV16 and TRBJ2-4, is GEEVAQTPKHLVRGEGQKAKLYCAPIKGHSYVFWYQQVLKNEFKFLISFQNENVFDETGMPKERFSAKCLPNSPCSLEIQATKLEDSAVYFCASSQRGGGLAKNIQYFGAGTRLSVL.

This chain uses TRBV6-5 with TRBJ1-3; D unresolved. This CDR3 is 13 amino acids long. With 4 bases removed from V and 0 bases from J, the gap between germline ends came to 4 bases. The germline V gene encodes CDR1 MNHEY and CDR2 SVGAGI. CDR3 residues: CASSFSSGNTIYF. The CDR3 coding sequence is TGTGCCAGCAGTTTCTCCTCTGGAAACACCATATATTTT.

CDR3 residues: CSVLGDGYTF. DNA of the CDR3: TGCAGCGTTCTAGGGGACGGCTACACCTTC. V gene TRBV29-1 combines with J gene TRBJ1-2; D possibly corresponds to TRBD1 (5 bases). The CDR3 is 10 residues long. CDR1 is SQVTM and CDR2 is ANQGSEA in the germline V gene. V was shortened by 5 bases and J by 8 bases, with 9 bases between the two germline ends.

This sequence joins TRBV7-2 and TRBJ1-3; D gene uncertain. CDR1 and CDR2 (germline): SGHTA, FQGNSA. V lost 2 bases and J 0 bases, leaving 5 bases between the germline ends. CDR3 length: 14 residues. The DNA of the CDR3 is TGTGCCAGCAGCTTATCGAACTCTGGAAACACCATATATTTT. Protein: CASSLSNSGNTIYF.

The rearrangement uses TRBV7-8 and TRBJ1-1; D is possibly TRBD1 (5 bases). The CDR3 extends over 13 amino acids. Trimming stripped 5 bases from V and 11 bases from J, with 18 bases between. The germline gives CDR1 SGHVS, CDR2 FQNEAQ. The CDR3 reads CASSRVRGWTAFF. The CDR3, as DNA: TGTGCCAGCAGCCGAGTTCGGGGGTGGACGGCTTTCTTT. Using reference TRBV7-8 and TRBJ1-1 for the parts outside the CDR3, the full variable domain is GAGVSQSPRYKVAKRGQDVALRCDPISGHVSLFWYQQALGQGPEFLTYFQNEAQLDKSGLPSDRFFAERPEGSVSTLKIQRTQQEDSAVYLCASSRVRGWTAFFGQGTRLTVV.

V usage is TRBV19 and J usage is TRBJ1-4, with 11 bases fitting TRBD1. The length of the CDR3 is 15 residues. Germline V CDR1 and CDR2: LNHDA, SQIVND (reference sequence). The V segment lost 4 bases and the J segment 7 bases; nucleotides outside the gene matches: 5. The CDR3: CASSTRDRGSEKLFF. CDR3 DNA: TGTGCCAGTAGTACCCGGGACAGGGGGAGTGAAAAACTGTTTTTT.

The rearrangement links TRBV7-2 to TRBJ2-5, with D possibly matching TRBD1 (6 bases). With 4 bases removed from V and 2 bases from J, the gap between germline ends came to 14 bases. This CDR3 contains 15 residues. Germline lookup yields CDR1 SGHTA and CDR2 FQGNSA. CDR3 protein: CASSSQGGLQETQYF. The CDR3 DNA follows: TGTGCCAGCAGCTCACAGGGTGGGCTTCAAGAGACCCAGTACTTC.

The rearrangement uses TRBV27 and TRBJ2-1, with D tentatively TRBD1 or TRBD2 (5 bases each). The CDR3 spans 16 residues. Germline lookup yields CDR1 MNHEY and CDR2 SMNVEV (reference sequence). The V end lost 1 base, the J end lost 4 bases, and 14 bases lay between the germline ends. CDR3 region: CASSLFGGGAYNEQFF. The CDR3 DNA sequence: TGTGCCAGCAGTTTATTTGGGGGTGGTGCATACAATGAGCAGTTCTTC.

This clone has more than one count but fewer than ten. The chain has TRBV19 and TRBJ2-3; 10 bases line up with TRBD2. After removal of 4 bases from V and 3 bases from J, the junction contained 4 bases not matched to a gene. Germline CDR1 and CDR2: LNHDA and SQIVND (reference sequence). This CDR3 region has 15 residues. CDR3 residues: CASSSPGLATDTQYF. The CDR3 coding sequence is TGTGCCAGTAGTAGTCCGGGACTAGCGACAGATACGCAGTATTTT.

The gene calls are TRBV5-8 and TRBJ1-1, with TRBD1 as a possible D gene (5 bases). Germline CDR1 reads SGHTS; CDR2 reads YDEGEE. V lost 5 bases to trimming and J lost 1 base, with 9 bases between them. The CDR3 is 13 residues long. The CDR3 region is CASRGRGNTEAFF. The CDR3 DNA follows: TGTGCCAGCAGGGGAAGGGGGAACACTGAAGCTTTCTTT.

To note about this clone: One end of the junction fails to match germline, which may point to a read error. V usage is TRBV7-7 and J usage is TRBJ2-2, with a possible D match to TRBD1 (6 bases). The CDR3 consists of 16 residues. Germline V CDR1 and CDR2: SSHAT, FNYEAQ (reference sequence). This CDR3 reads CASSLGSGANTGELFF. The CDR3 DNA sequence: TGTGCTAGCAGCTTAGGGTCAGGGGCGAACACCGGGGAGCTGTTTTTT.

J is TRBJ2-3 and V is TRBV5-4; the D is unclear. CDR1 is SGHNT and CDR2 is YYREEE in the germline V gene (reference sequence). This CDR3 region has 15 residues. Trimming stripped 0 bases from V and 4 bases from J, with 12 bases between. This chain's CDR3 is CASSLVDLSPDTQYF. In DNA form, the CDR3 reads TGTGCCAGCAGCTTGGTTGACCTATCGCCAGATACGCAGTATTTT.

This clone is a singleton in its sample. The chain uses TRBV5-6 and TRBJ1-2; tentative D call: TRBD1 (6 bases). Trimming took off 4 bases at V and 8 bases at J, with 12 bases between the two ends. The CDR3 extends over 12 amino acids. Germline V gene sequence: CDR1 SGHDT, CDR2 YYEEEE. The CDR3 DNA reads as TGTGCCAGCAGCGCGGGGGGCACCGGCTACACCTTC. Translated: CASSAGGTGYTF.

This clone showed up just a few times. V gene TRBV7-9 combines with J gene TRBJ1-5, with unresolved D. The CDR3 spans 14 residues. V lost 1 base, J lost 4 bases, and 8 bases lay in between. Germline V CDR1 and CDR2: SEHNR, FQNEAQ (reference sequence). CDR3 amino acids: CASSLVGLNQPQHF. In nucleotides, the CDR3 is TGTGCCAGCAGCTTAGTTGGGTTGAATCAGCCCCAGCATTTT.

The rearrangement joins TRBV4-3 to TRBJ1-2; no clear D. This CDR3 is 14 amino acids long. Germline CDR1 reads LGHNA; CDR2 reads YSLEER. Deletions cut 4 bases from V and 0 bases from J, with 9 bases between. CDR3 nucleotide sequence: TGCGCCAGCAGCCCAAATACAGCTAACTATGGCTACACCTTC. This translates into CASSPNTANYGYTF.